This TCR beta chain was obtained from a study of T cell responses to AZD1222 COVID-19 vaccine. Study at large: It was second doses at about 4 or about 12 weeks that were pooled. Regarding the study as a whole: Only five or six AZD1222 recipients tested seropositive at baseline. Clonal diversity was possibly underestimated, and the donors were mostly white British, with more females. Nearly half of spike-specific TCRs reportedly target variant regions that are unmutated in the B.1.351 and B.1.1.7 variants.

Assay used: immunoSEQ multiplex PCR; TCRdb lists only in-frame clones, some missing. The sample has 150,000 to 200,000 clones; 90% to 95% are singletons. This clone was observed a handful of times. Its target is unknown. The sequence came from an adult in good health. The material sequenced was peripheral blood, taken on day 0 of AZD1222 vaccination.

In nucleotides, the CDR3 is TGTGCCAGCAGCATAAAGGGAGTTAATCAGGGAATTAACTATGGCTACACCTTC. Amino acids: CASSIKGVNQGINYGYTF. The chain is built from TRBV21-1 and TRBJ1-2. TRBV21-1 is shown as a pseudogene. This CDR3 contains 18 residues.